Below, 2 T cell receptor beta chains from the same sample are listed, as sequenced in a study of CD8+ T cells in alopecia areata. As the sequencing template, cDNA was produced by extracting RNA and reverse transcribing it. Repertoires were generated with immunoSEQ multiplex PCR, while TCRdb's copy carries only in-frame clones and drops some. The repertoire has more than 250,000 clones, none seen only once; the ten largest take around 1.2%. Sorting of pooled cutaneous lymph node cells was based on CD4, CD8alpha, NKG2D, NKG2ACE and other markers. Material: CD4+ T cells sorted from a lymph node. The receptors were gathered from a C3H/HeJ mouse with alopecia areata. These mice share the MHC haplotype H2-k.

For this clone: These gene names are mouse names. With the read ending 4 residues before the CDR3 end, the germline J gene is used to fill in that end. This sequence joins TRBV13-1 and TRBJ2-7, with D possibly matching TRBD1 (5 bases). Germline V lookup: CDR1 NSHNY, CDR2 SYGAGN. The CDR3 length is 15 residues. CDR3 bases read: TGTGCCAGCAGTGATGGTAGGACAAGTAAGGAT. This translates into CASSDGRTSKD. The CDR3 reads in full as CASSDGRTSKDEQYF.

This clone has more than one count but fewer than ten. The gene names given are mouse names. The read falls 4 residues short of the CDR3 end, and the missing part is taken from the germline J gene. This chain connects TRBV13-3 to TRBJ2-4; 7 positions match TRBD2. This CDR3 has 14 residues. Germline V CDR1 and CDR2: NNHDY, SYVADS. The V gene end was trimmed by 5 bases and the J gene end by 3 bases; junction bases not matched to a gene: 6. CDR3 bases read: TGTGCCAGCAGGACTGGGTGGGGGCAAAAC. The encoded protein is CASRTGWGQN. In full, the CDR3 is CASRTGWGQNTLYF. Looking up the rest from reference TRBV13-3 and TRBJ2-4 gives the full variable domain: EAAVTQSPRSKVAVTGGKVTLSCHQTNNHDYMYWYRQDTGHGLRLIHYSYVADSTEKGDIPDGYKASRPSQENFSLILELASLSQTAVYFCASRTGWGQNTLYFGAGTRLSVL.